The text below deals with one T cell receptor beta chain. The target antigen is unknown. Germline V gene data show CDR1 as SGHNT and CDR2 as YYREEE (reference sequence). V lost 4 bases and J lost 8; bases outside the gene matches: 9. This CDR3 has 15 residues. Patients sequenced had flow cytometry evidence of CD8+CD57+ cell expansion. No therapy was given to patients before blood sampling. The template used for profiling TCR beta VDJ and CDR3 was genomic DNA. One entry per CDR3 protein, called by TCRdb with MiXCR from the reads. Seen here are approximately 59,000 distinct CDR3 sequences, about 56% observed once, and the top ten hold under 20%. This specimen belongs to a study of CD8+CD57+ T cells in acquired aplastic anemia. Study background: Sorted CD4+ and CD8+ cells yielded DNA averaging around 3.2 ug. Study results and limitations: Both patients and controls carried the same twenty-nine CD8+ CDR3 sequences.

The sequence derives from a human donor with aplastic anemia. What was sequenced was sorted CD4+, CD8+, or CD8+CD57+ T cells (not recorded which) from PBMCs. This chain joins TRBV5-4 and TRBJ1-6; 7 positions match TRBD1. In DNA, the CDR3 is TGTGCCAGCAGCCCGGACAGGATCCTTCATTCACCCCTCCACTTT. Its translation: CASSPDRILHSPLHF.